This is a list of T cell receptor beta chains from one sample in a study of OX40 agonist ivuxolimab in advanced cancers. Data came from immunoSEQ multiplex PCR; TCRdb stores just in-frame clones and leaves some out. The sample yields tens of thousands of clones, approximately 83% seen once. Material: CD4+ or CD8+ T cells sorted from blood, obtained in a trial of the OX40 agonist ivuxolimab. Receptor source: an adult with an advanced solid tumor such as melanoma, head and neck, liver or kidney cancer. Each CDR3 is given without its conserved first and last residue.

>TRBJ1-5|TRBV6-5|10
ASRDSNQPQH
>TRBJ2-7|TRBV6-6|12
ASSWGTGGYEQY
>TRBJ1-1|TRBV7-2|12
ASTPVQGLTEAF
>TRBJ2-7|TRBV2|13
ASSEGGAGAYEQY
>TRBJ2-7|TRBV27|9
ASSFGGEEY
>TRBJ2-5|TRBV13|13
ASSINRGGRETQY
>TRBJ2-3|TRBV4-3|10
ASSLEGVTQY
>TRBJ1-6|TRBV6-5|12
ASSPTGGSSPLH
>TRBJ2-3|TRBV4-1|12
ASSQGTERDTQY
>TRBJ1-2|TRBV27|12
ASSPLGLSYGYT
>TRBJ2-2|TRBV7-6|13
ASSLIDSNTGELF
>TRBJ1-1|TRBV6-4|10
ASSDSAGEAF
>TRBJ2-7|TRBV7-2|13
ASSYGDTFSYEQY
>TRBJ2-1|TRBV30|10
AWGGSYNEQF
>TRBJ2-3|TRBV9|13
ASSVFRGALDTQY
>TRBJ1-2|TRBV29-1|13
SVEDEKGANCGYT
>TRBJ1-2|TRBV28|11
ASTRTSAGGYT
>TRBJ2-5|TRBV11-2|14
ASRLWQGAPFETQY
>TRBJ1-3|TRBV5-6|13
ASSLDSLSGNTIY
>TRBJ2-7|TRBV12-5|13
ASGQTGLSNYEQY
>TRBJ1-1|TRBV28|11
ASSYDKNTEAF
>TRBJ1-1|TRBV5-6|13
ASSLVRGQMTEAF
>TRBJ1-1|TRBV5-4|12
ASSFGGGYTEAF
>TRBJ2-1|TRBV4-3|15
ASSQDIGESSYNEQF
>TRBJ2-5|TRBV4-1|13
ASSRPGGPGETQY
>TRBJ2-1|TRBV4-3|13
ASSQVAGGYNEQF
>TRBJ2-7|TRBV7-9|12
ASSWGGSTYEQY
>TRBJ2-1|TRBV9|14
ASSDPRGGIYNEQF
>TRBJ2-3|TRBV14|10
ASSRTRDTQY
>TRBJ1-4|TRBV7-9|11
ASIVQGTEKLF
>TRBJ2-3|TRBV5-4|15
ASSPGLAGGMGDTQY
>TRBJ1-1|TRBV10-3|12
AISGQGARTEAF